The sequence of this T cell receptor (beta chain) was determined in a study of blood T cell repertoires in COVID-19. Libraries were prepared by immunoSEQ multiplex PCR; TCRdb keeps only in-frame clonotypes and omits some of them. The table includes over 150,000 clones, 80% to 90% detected once. CDR1 is MDHEN, CDR2 SYDVKM, per germline. This CDR3 region has 15 residues. Trimming took 2 bases from V and 4 from J; bases not matched to a gene: 7. The rearrangement links TRBV28 to TRBJ1-2, with 7 positions matching TRBD1. Input material: peripheral blood. This clonotype was obtained from a woman in her sixties who had recovered from COVID-19. DNA for the CDR3: TGTGCCAGCAGTTTAGGGCTACAGGGGTCCTATGGCTACACCTTC. It yields the protein CASSLGLQGSYGYTF.